This note documents a single T cell receptor beta chain sequence. This record comes from a study of blood T cell repertoires in COVID-19. Here immunoSEQ multiplex PCR was the method, and the copy in TCRdb shows in-frame clones only, minus some. There are 300,000 or so clones in the sample; around 90% occur only once, and 1% lies in the top ten. The TCR was taken from a middle-aged man with active or convalescent COVID-19. Sequencing was carried out using peripheral blood.

CDR3 region: CASSLRVNEKLFF. The CDR3 nucleotides are TGTGCCAGCAGCTTAAGAGTTAATGAAAAACTGTTTTTT. The chain carries TRBV7-2 and TRBJ1-4; D gene ambiguous. Trimming removed 2 bases from V and 4 bases from J, with 5 bases in between. Germline V CDR1 and CDR2: SGHTA, FQGNSA. The CDR3 totals 13 residues.